A single sample is the source of the 8 T cell receptor beta chains below, sequenced in a study of T cells after posttransplantation cyclophosphamide. Assay used: immunoSEQ multiplex PCR; TCRdb lists only in-frame clones, some missing. The table records about 10,000 clones without singletons, the ten largest covering approximately 3.6%. Cyclophosphamide on days +3 and +4 followed busulfan-fludarabine conditioning and a marrow graft. This material consisted of PBMCs, taken around 350 days after allogeneic stem cell transplant with posttransplant cyclophosphamide. Receptors originate from a male patient aged 50 to 60 who received an allogeneic stem cell transplant from a related donor and was CMV-positive. Certain T cells may be donor cells from the graft.

This clone was observed at least ten times. V and J are TRBV29-1 and TRBJ2-1; the match to TRBD1 covers 8 bases. Germline lookup yields CDR1 SQVTM and CDR2 ANQGSEA. CDR3 size: 14 residues. Trimming took 7 bases from V and 3 from J; bases not matched to a gene: 8. CDR3 sequence (DNA): TGCAGCGCCCGCCGGACAGGGCTCTACAATGAGCAGTTCTTC. It translates to CSARRTGLYNEQFF.

This clone has at least ten counts. The chain couples TRBV5-4 to TRBJ2-5; possibly TRBD1 for D (6 bases). The germline V gene has CDR1 SGHNT and CDR2 YYREEE (reference sequence). Trimming removed 4 bases from V and 0 bases from J, with 13 bases in between. The CDR3 has 15 residues. CDR3 sequence: CASSRTGSDQETQYF. CDR3 in DNA: TGTGCCAGCAGCCGAACAGGGTCCGACCAAGAGACCCAGTACTTC.

In this sample, this clone turned up many times. This chain links TRBV5-1 with TRBJ1-1, with TRBD1 matching 8 bases. With V trimmed by 0 bases and J by 4 bases, 8 bases remained unmatched. This CDR3 contains 16 residues. CDR1 and CDR2 from the germline V gene are SGHRS and YFSETQ. Written as DNA, the CDR3 is TGCGCCAGCAGCTTGGCACGGACAGGGCCCACCACTGAAGCTTTCTTT. Its protein product is CASSLARTGPTTEAFF.

In this sample, this clone turned up many times. This sequence joins TRBV7-2 and TRBJ2-7; TRBD1 agrees at 7 bases. Germline CDR1 and CDR2: SGHTA and FQGNSA. There are 13 residues in the CDR3. V was clipped by 6 bases and J by 3 bases; unmatched bases: 5. The CDR3 nucleotides read TGTGCCAGCAGTCGTACAGGGGTCTACGAGCAGTACTTC. Its translation is CASSRTGVYEQYF.

This clone was observed a few times. A much bigger clone sits one base away, suggesting this may be a read error. This chain joins TRBV7-2 and TRBJ2-7, with 9 bases matching TRBD2. CDR1 SGHTA and CDR2 FQGNSA come from the germline V gene. The CDR3 totals 14 residues. Trimming removed 3 bases from V and 3 bases from J; junction bases left unmatched: 3. The CDR3 loop is CASSFSGGNYEQYF. CDR3 DNA sequence: TGTGCCAGCAGCTTCAGCGGGGGGAACTACGAGCAGTACTTC.

In this sample, this clone turned up many times. The chain links TRBV28 to TRBJ2-3; possibly TRBD2 for D (6 bases). Trimming stripped 5 bases from V and 9 bases from J, with 21 bases between. Germline V gene data show CDR1 as MDHEN and CDR2 as SYDVKM. This CDR3 region has 15 residues. CDR3 amino acids: CASSPGGDGHPTQYF. The CDR3 DNA sequence: TGTGCCAGCAGTCCCGGGGGAGACGGCCACCCGACGCAGTATTTT.

This clone has ten or more counts. This chain uses TRBV4-3 with TRBJ2-1; D not certain. V lost 1 base and J lost 8, with 6 bases in between. In germline, CDR1 is LGHNA, CDR2 YSLEER. The CDR3 loop spans 12 amino acids. This CDR3 is CASSQGHDEQFF. CDR3 DNA: TGCGCCAGCAGCCAAGGGCACGATGAGCAGTTCTTC.

In its sample, this clone was seen many times. The chain joins TRBV11-3 to TRBJ2-1, with 8 positions matching TRBD1. The V gene end was trimmed by 1 base and the J gene end by 7 bases; junction bases not matched to a gene: 6. The V gene's germline CDR1 is SGHNT and CDR2 YENEEA. There are 15 residues in the CDR3. CDR3 protein: CASSLGTGTGNEQFF. The CDR3 bases are TGTGCCAGCAGCTTAGGGACAGGGACGGGGAATGAGCAGTTCTTC.